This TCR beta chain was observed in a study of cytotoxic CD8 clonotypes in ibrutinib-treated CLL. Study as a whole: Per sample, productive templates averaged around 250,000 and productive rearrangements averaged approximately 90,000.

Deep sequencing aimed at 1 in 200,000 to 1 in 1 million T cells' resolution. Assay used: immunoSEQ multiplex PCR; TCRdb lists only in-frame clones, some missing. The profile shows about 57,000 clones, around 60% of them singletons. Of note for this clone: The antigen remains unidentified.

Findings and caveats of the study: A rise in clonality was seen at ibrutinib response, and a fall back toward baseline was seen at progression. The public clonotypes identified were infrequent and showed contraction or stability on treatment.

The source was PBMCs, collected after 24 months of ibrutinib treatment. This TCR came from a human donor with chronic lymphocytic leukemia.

The CDR3 DNA sequence: TGTGCCAGCAGCTTAGACAGGGGGACTATGTACGAGCAGTACTTC. Protein product: CASSLDRGTMYEQYF. This chain connects TRBV7-9 to TRBJ2-7; the D gene is possibly TRBD1 (8 bases). Trimming took 1 base from V and 4 from J, leaving 14 bases between them. The CDR3 totals 15 residues. Per germline, CDR1 SEHNR and CDR2 FQNEAQ (reference sequence).